The 15 T cell receptor beta chains given below trace back to one sample, sequenced in a study of blood T cell repertoires in COVID-19. TCRdb keeps only in-frame clones here, not all; method: immunoSEQ multiplex PCR. The sample lists about 63,000 clones; roughly four fifths were seen once. The sequenced material came from peripheral blood. Receptors originate from a man between 60 and 70 years old with COVID-19, enrolled during active disease.

V gene TRBV29-1 combines with J gene TRBJ2-1, with 13 bases aligning to TRBD2. Germline loops: CDR1 SQVTM, CDR2 ANQGSEA. The V and J ends lost 5 bases and 9 bases, in that order; junction bases with no gene match: 7. CDR3 size: 14 residues. This CDR3 reads CSVQTSGGSGEQFF. The CDR3 DNA reads TGCAGCGTTCAGACTAGCGGGGGGTCAGGTGAGCAGTTCTTC.

The V gene is TRBV12-5, the J gene TRBJ1-5, with TRBD1 matching over 7 bases. Germline V CDR1 and CDR2: LGHNT, FRNRAP. Trimming removed 5 bases from V and 7 bases from J; junction bases left unmatched: 11. CDR3 length: 15 amino acids. Here the CDR3 DNA reads TGTGCTAGTGGTACAAAAACAGGGGCGCACCAGCCCCAGCATTTT. As protein: CASGTKTGAHQPQHF.

The chain employs TRBV18 and TRBJ1-1, with 8 bases that match TRBD1. Germline CDR1 and CDR2: KGHSH and LQKENI. J lost 0 bases, V lost 4 bases, and 10 bases had no gene match. The CDR3 runs to 17 residues. The CDR3 here is CASSLFDRGGMNTEAFF. The DNA for the CDR3 is TGTGCCAGCTCACTCTTCGACAGGGGCGGCATGAACACTGAAGCTTTCTTT. Complete variable domain (other parts from reference TRBV18 and TRBJ1-1): NAGVMQNPRHLVRRRGQEARLRCSPMKGHSHVYWYRQLPEEGLKFMVYLQKENIIDESGMPKERFSAEFPKEGPSILRIQQVVRGDSAAYFCASSLFDRGGMNTEAFFGQGTRLTVV.

The chain is built from TRBV11-3 and TRBJ1-4; 8 nucleotides line up with TRBD1. The CDR3 runs 15 residues. The V gene end was trimmed by 4 bases and the J gene end by 2 bases; junction bases not matched to a gene: 3. Germline assignment: CDR1 SGHNT and CDR2 YENEEA. Here the CDR3 reads CASSSTGVTNEKLFF. The CDR3 DNA is TGTGCCAGCAGCTCGACAGGGGTGACTAATGAAAAACTGTTTTTT.

The genes are TRBV7-3 and TRBJ1-1; D is unclear. This CDR3 is 12 amino acids long. Germline V gene data show CDR1 as SGHTA and CDR2 as FQGTGA. Trimming cost V 6 bases and J 7 bases, with 12 bases left between them. The CDR3 bases are TGTGCCAGCAGGTCTAACGGGTTTGAAGCTTTCTTT. Amino acids: CASRSNGFEAFF. The full variable domain, rest sourced from reference TRBV7-3 and TRBJ1-1, is GAGVSQTPSNKVTEKGKYVELRCDPISGHTALYWYRQSLGQGPEFLIYFQGTGAADDSGLPNDRFFAVRPEGSVSTLKIQRTERGDSAVYLCASRSNGFEAFFGQGTRLTVV.

V usage is TRBV4-1 and J usage is TRBJ2-5, with 8 bases that match TRBD2. The CDR3 has 15 amino acids. The germline V gene encodes CDR1 MGHRA and CDR2 YSYEKL. Germline trimming cut 1 base from V and 5 bases from J; bases unmatched to any gene: 6. The CDR3 region has the DNA TGCGCCAGCAGCCAAGGAGAACGGGGGGGTGAGACCCAGTACTTC. It codes for CASSQGERGGETQYF.

The chain couples TRBV13 to TRBJ2-2; 9 bases match TRBD2. Looked up from germline, CDR1 is PRHDT and CDR2 is FYEKMQ (reference sequence). CDR3 length: 15 residues. The V and J ends lost 7 bases and 6 bases, in that order; junction bases with no gene match: 9. DNA of the CDR3: TGTGCCAGCACTGTAGCGGGAGTAAGGGCCGGGGAGCTGTTTTTT. Protein: CASTVAGVRAGELFF.

V usage is TRBV4-1 and J usage is TRBJ1-3; D not resolved. Trimming left V 0 bases short and J 6 bases short, with 9 bases between. Per the germline V gene, CDR1 is MGHRA and CDR2 is YSYEKL. This CDR3 region has 14 residues. The chain's CDR3 is CASSQEQIPNTIYF. CDR3 coding DNA: TGCGCCAGCAGCCAAGAACAGATACCAAACACCATATATTTT.

The table lists this clone with a count of one. The genes are TRBV7-9 and TRBJ2-1, with a tentative D call TRBD2 (5 bases). V shed 5 bases and J shed 10 bases, with 12 bases lying between them. The CDR3 has 12 residues. Germline V gene sequence: CDR1 SEHNR, CDR2 FQNEAQ (reference sequence). Here the CDR3 reads CASSLPTKEQFF. As DNA, the CDR3 is TGTGCCAGCAGCCTCCCGACTAAGGAGCAGTTCTTC.

The J gene is TRBJ2-7, the V gene TRBV6-1, with TRBD1 as a possible D gene (6 bases). This CDR3 contains 16 residues. Germline V gene data show CDR1 as MNHNS and CDR2 as SASEGT. Trimming removed 3 bases at V and 4 bases at J, with 19 bases between. The CDR3 bases are TGTGCCAGCAGTGAGCCCAGGGGAGATTTGGGTTACGAGCAGTACTTC. Amino acids: CASSEPRGDLGYEQYF.

V and J are TRBV7-2 and TRBJ2-7, with 8 bases aligning to TRBD2. The ends lost 3 bases at V and 0 bases at J; junction bases unmatched: 7. Germline V gene lookup returns CDR1 SGHTA and CDR2 FQGNSA. CDR3 length: 16 residues. The CDR3: CASSFTSGWSSYEQYF. The CDR3 nucleotides are TGTGCCAGCAGCTTTACTAGCGGTTGGAGCTCCTACGAGCAGTACTTC.

The chain joins TRBV11-2 to TRBJ2-7; 8 positions match TRBD1. Germline CDR1 is SGHAT and CDR2 is FQNNGV. This CDR3 is 15 amino acids long. Unmatched junction bases numbered 11, after V lost 5 bases and J lost 5 bases. This CDR3 is CASSPGTGAVHEQYF. The CDR3 DNA is TGTGCCAGCAGCCCTGGGACAGGAGCTGTACACGAGCAGTACTTC.

The V gene is TRBV1, the J gene TRBJ1-3; whether TRBD1, the table's D call, matches the DNA was not checked. TRBV1 is assigned pseudogene status. The CDR3 covers 15 residues. The CDR3 DNA reads as TGCACCAGCAGCCGTAAGACAGGCTCTGGAAACACCATATATTTT. Its protein product is CTSSRKTGSGNTIYF.

The chain links TRBV5-1 to TRBJ2-3; 9 positions match TRBD2. Germline loops: CDR1 SGHRS, CDR2 YFSETQ. The ends lost 4 bases at V and 3 bases at J; junction bases unmatched: 3. CDR3 length: 14 residues. The CDR3 region is CASSPGLATDTQYF. In nucleotides, the CDR3 is TGCGCCAGCAGCCCAGGACTAGCGACAGATACGCAGTATTTT.

The J gene is TRBJ2-7, the V gene TRBV6-9; tentatively, D is TRBD2 (6 bases). Between the trimmed V and J ends, which lost 6 bases and 3 bases, there was a span of 15 bases. This CDR3 contains 14 residues. The germline V gene encodes CDR1 MNHGY and CDR2 SVAAGI. In nucleotides, the CDR3 is TGTGCCAGCAGAGAGGGACTTTCCGACTACGAGCAGTACTTC. It encodes CASREGLSDYEQYF.